What follows are 2 T cell receptor beta chains derived from one specimen sequenced in a study of T cell repertoires in cytomegalovirus infection. TCRdb reprocessed the reads via MiXCR and lists one record per CDR3 protein. The sample has more than 200,000 distinct CDR3 sequences, approximately 9.2% seen once. Sequenced material: PBMCs. Receptors originate from a human donor in good health (CMV status not recorded). Some clones in this sample may be carry-over from other donors' samples.

This clonotype was seen more than once but under ten times. The CDR3 sequence is CSAPGLYQETQYF. CDR3 bases: TGCAGTGCCCCTGGCCTTTACCAAGAGACCCAGTACTTC. The chain carries TRBV20-1 and TRBJ2-5; D ambiguous. Germline CDR1 DFQATT, CDR2 SNEGSKA (reference sequence). V was cut by 6 bases and J by 0 bases, with 11 bases left in between. The CDR3 covers 13 residues.

This clonotype was recorded at least ten times. This chain uses TRBV20-1 with TRBJ2-5; perhaps TRBD2 as D (5 bases). V lost 3 bases and J 0 bases, leaving 5 bases between the germline ends. The CDR3 contains 12 residues. CDR1 and CDR2 (germline): DFQATT, SNEGSKA (reference sequence). The CDR3 loop reads CSASGNQETQYF. The DNA of the CDR3 is TGCAGTGCTAGCGGGAACCAAGAGACCCAGTACTTC.